A single sample is the source of the 6 T cell receptor beta chains below, sequenced in a study of cytomegalovirus exposure and HLA in healthy donors (dated by TCRdb to 2017 to 2019). Library preparation used the immunoSEQ multiplex PCR assay. A mixture of 60 forward primers for TCR Vbeta segments and 13 reverse primers for TCR Jbeta segments was used in the multiplex PCR. TCRdb obtained this table from immuneACCESS and retained in-frame rearrangements with V and J assigned. These tables miss some clones; where compared with another copy, unresolved V genes account for less than half of the shortfall, and the remainder is unexplained. Here the sample has some 95,000 clones; 65% to 80% occur a single time. The top ten clones comprise more than 15% of the sample. Sequencing was done on a sample of PBMCs. All receptors come from a woman younger than 35 in good health and CMV-seropositive.

J is TRBJ1-2 and V is TRBV19; 8 bases fit TRBD1. V lost 6 bases and J lost 7; bases outside the gene matches: 7. This CDR3 is built from 13 residues. Per the germline V gene, CDR1 is LNHDA and CDR2 is SQIVND (reference sequence). The DNA for the CDR3 is TGTGCCAGTAGCTGGCAGGGGGCCCCTGGCTACACCTTC. This encodes CASSWQGAPGYTF.

Regarding this clone: One end of the junction does not line up with germline, which may come from a read error. This chain uses TRBV9 with TRBJ2-5; 7 bases agree with TRBD2. This CDR3 region has 15 residues. The V gene's germline CDR1 is SGDLS and CDR2 YYNGEE. CDR3 amino acids: CASSPGGGRIEAQYF. In nucleotides, the CDR3 is TGTGCCAGCAGCCCCGGCGGGGGACGGATAGAGGCCCAGTACTTC. Using reference TRBV9 and TRBJ2-5 for the parts outside the CDR3, the full variable domain is DSGVTQTPKHLITATGQRVTLRCSPRSGDLSVYWYQQSLDQGLQFLIQYYNGEERAKGNILERFSAQQFPDLHSELNLSSLELGDSALYFCASSPGGGRIEAQYFGPGTRLLVL.

The chain couples TRBV28 to TRBJ1-4, with D possibly matching TRBD1 (5 bases). The CDR3 extends over 15 amino acids. V was trimmed by 3 bases and J by 6 bases, leaving 14 bases between them. Germline values: CDR1 MDHEN, CDR2 SYDVKM. The CDR3 DNA reads as TGTGCCAGCAGTTTCGCGGGAGCGGGGGATGAAAAACTGTTTTTT. As protein: CASSFAGAGDEKLFF.

The V call is TRBV7-8, the J call TRBJ2-2, with TRBD2 matching 7 bases. This CDR3 spans 16 amino acids. Per germline, CDR1 SGHVS and CDR2 FQNEAQ. Unmatched junction bases numbered 11, after V lost 6 bases and J lost 4 bases. The CDR3 sequence is CASRSWPSGGTGELFF. The DNA for the CDR3 is TGTGCCAGCAGGTCATGGCCATCGGGGGGCACCGGGGAGCTGTTTTTT.

This chain connects TRBV4-3 to TRBJ2-3, with D possibly TRBD2 on 5 matching bases. Germline CDR1 LGHNA, CDR2 YSLEER. The CDR3 runs 18 residues. The germline V and J ends were trimmed by 0 bases and 0 bases, with 16 bases remaining between them. For the CDR3, the DNA is TGCGCCAGCAGCCAAGATTACGGAATGGGCGGGAGCACAGATACGCAGTATTTT. Translation gives CASSQDYGMGGSTDTQYF.

The gene calls are TRBV14 and TRBJ2-1, with 11 bases matching TRBD2. The CDR3 is 15 residues long. Germline CDR1 reads SGHDN; CDR2 reads FVKESK. The V and J ends lost 4 bases and 7 bases, in that order; junction bases with no gene match: 6. In nucleotides, the CDR3 is TGTGCCAGCAGCCTCGGGACTAGCGGTCGGAATGAGCAGTTCTTC. Its protein is CASSLGTSGRNEQFF. The whole variable domain, remainder taken from reference TRBV14 and TRBJ2-1, is EAGVTQFPSHSVIEKGQTVTLRCDPISGHDNLYWYRRVMGKEIKFLLHFVKESKQDESGMPNNRFLAERTGGTYSTLKVQPAELEDSGVYFCASSLGTSGRNEQFFGPGTRLTVL.